These 19 T cell receptor beta chains came from one sample sequenced in a study of blood T cells in healthy people across ages. Through a sample-barcoded 5' primer and a J-beta primer mix, a second PCR was run for roughly 7 to 12 cycles. One entry per CDR3 protein results from TCRdb running MiXCR on the 5' RACE reads. The profile shows some 1.8 million distinct CDR3 sequences, about two fifths of them singletons. Input material: blood. These receptors were obtained from a human donor in good health.

This CDR3 reads CASSPGPNRSYGYTF. CDR3 DNA sequence: TGTGCCAGCAGCCCCGGCCCAAACCGCAGCTATGGCTACACCTTC. The gene calls are TRBV5-5 and TRBJ1-2; D uncertain. V lost 4 bases and J 4 bases, leaving 17 bases between the germline ends. The CDR3 is 15 amino acids. Germline values: CDR1 SGHKS, CDR2 YYEKEE (reference sequence).

J is TRBJ1-2 and V is TRBV11-2, with D maybe TRBD1 (5 bases). The CDR3 is 14 residues long. V lost 5 bases and J lost 0, with 10 bases in between. The V gene's germline CDR1 is SGHAT and CDR2 FQNNGV. CDR3 loop: CASSPTQANYGYTF. The CDR3 DNA sequence: TGTGCCAGCAGCCCGACACAGGCTAACTATGGCTACACCTTC.

This clonotype was seen many times. This chain connects TRBV7-8 to TRBJ2-5, with 7 positions matching TRBD1. CDR1 and CDR2 from the germline V gene are SGHVS and FQNEAQ. J gave up 2 bases and V 5 bases, and 5 bases lay outside the gene matches. The CDR3 has 14 residues. The chain's CDR3 is CASSPPGQQETQYF. CDR3 DNA: TGTGCCAGCAGCCCACCGGGACAGCAAGAGACCCAGTACTTC.

The chain recombines TRBV7-2 with TRBJ1-1, with D perhaps TRBD1 (5 bases). Trimming took off 5 bases at V and 9 bases at J, with 19 bases between the two ends. CDR1 SGHTA and CDR2 FQGNSA come from the germline V gene. The CDR3 extends over 14 amino acids. The CDR3 DNA sequence: TGTGCCAGCAGCCCCGCGGGGGGAGGTTCTAAAGCTTTCTTT. Protein: CASSPAGGGSKAFF.

Worth noting for this clonotype: Given a much more abundant clone one base away, this may be a read error. The chain links TRBV7-9 to TRBJ1-4, with no clear D. Germline V gives CDR1 SEHNR, CDR2 FQNEAQ (reference sequence). With 3 bases removed from V and 0 bases from J, the gap between germline ends came to 5 bases. The CDR3 consists of 14 residues. The CDR3 here is CASSFIATNEKLFF. CDR3 DNA: TGTGCCAGCAGCTTCATTGCAACTAATGAAAAACTGTTTTTT.

A few counts support this clonotype. The CDR3 DNA reads TGCGCCAGCAGCTTGTTGGGGGTGGAGGATCAGCCCCAGCATTTT. Translated, it gives CASSLLGVEDQPQHF. The chain recombines TRBV5-1 with TRBJ1-5; perhaps TRBD1 as D (5 bases). Germline CDR1 is SGHRS and CDR2 is YFSETQ. The CDR3 runs 15 residues. V was trimmed by 1 base and J by 5 bases, leaving 13 bases between them. Full variable domain (remainder filled in from reference TRBV5-1 and TRBJ1-5): KAGVTQTPRYLIKTRGQQVTLSCSPISGHRSVSWYQQTPGQGLQFLFEYFSETQRNKGNFPGRFSGRQFSNSRSEMNVSTLELGDSALYLCASSLLGVEDQPQHFGDGTRLSIL.

This clonotype has only one observation. The CDR3 region is CASSKWADRSGEKLFF. DNA for the CDR3: TGTGCCAGCAGCAAATGGGCGGACAGGTCGGGCGAAAAACTGTTTTTT. The chain recombines TRBV5-6 with TRBJ1-4, with 7 nucleotides matching TRBD1. Germline V gene data show CDR1 as SGHDT and CDR2 as YYEEEE. The CDR3 length is 16 residues. V trimming: 4 bases; J trimming: 8 bases; junction bases outside the gene matches: 14.

The chain carries TRBV4-3 and TRBJ2-1; weak D call: TRBD2 (5 bases). Germline-derived CDR1 and CDR2 are LGHNA and YSLEER. CDR3 size: 16 residues. Deletions cut 0 bases from V and 7 bases from J, with 16 bases between. DNA of the CDR3: TGCGCCAGCAGCCAAGAGACTGAACTAGTGTTTAATGAGCAGTTCTTC. Residues: CASSQETELVFNEQFF.

This rearrangement joins TRBV5-1 to TRBJ1-4; maybe TRBD1 (6 bases). This CDR3 comprises 14 residues. Per germline, CDR1 SGHRS and CDR2 YFSETQ. The V end was cut by 0 bases, the J end by 6 bases, with 9 bases between. CDR3 in amino acids: CASSLGSGDEKLFF. The CDR3 bases are TGCGCCAGCAGCTTGGGGTCAGGGGATGAAAAACTGTTTTTT.

The chain is built from TRBV12-3 or TRBV12-4 and TRBJ2-1; D may be TRBD1 (6 bases). TRBJ2-7 matches the DNA end more closely, so the J call is doubtful. The CDR3 loop spans 12 amino acids. CDR3 coding DNA: TGTGCCAGCGGACAGATCTACAATGAGCAGTACTTC. Its protein product is CASGQIYNEQYF.

V is TRBV12-3 or TRBV12-4 and J is TRBJ1-4; a possible D gene is TRBD1 (6 bases). The CDR3 length is 14 residues. V lost 6 bases to trimming and J lost 3 bases, with 11 bases between them. CDR3 sequence reads: CASSYRAPNEKLFF. DNA for the CDR3: TGTGCCAGCAGCTACAGGGCCCCTAATGAAAAACTGTTTTTT.

The V and J genes are TRBV3-1 and TRBJ2-7; D is perhaps TRBD1 or TRBD2 (5 bases each). Trimming took off 4 bases at V and 6 bases at J, with 13 bases between the two ends. CDR1 and CDR2 (germline): LGHDT, YNNKEL (reference sequence). The CDR3 sequence is 13 residues long. This CDR3 is CASSPGTTCEQYF. The CDR3 DNA is TGTGCCAGCAGCCCCGGGACGACCTGCGAGCAGTACTTC.

The chain joins TRBV6-2 or TRBV6-3 to TRBJ1-1; TRBD1 is a possible D gene (5 bases). The ends were cut back, 7 bases at V and 0 bases at J, with 12 bases in the middle. This CDR3 is built from 14 residues. Germline CDR1 and CDR2: MNHEY and SVGEGT. The CDR3 DNA is TGTGCCAGCATACCACGGGGACTGAACACTGAAGCTTTCTTT. This encodes CASIPRGLNTEAFF.

This clonotype occurred a few times. The chain links TRBV20-1 to TRBJ2-4, with TRBD1 matching over 9 bases. Gene TRBJ2-7 matches the end of the DNA better, so the J call may be wrong. Per germline, CDR1 DFQATT and CDR2 SNEGSKA (reference sequence). The CDR3 length is 15 residues. CDR3 bases: TGCAGTGCTTCCGTAAAGGACAGGGGAGAATACGAGCAGTACTTC. Translated: CSASVKDRGEYEQYF.

This rearrangement joins TRBV20-1 to TRBJ1-4, with TRBD1 identical over 7 bases. Looked up from germline, CDR1 is DFQATT and CDR2 is SNEGSKA (reference sequence). J lost 6 bases, V lost 0 bases, and 1 base had no gene match. The CDR3 is 13 residues long. The CDR3 nucleotides are TGCAGTGCTAGAGATCAGGGGGATGAAAAACTGTTTTTT. Amino acids: CSARDQGDEKLFF.

This clonotype turned up a few times. This chain uses TRBV20-1 with TRBJ2-7; maybe TRBD2 (5 bases). The CDR3 totals 14 residues. V was shortened by 0 bases and J by 2 bases, with 11 bases between the two germline ends. CDR1 DFQATT and CDR2 SNEGSKA come from the germline V gene (reference sequence). The CDR3 here is CSARDPGLAYEQYF. CDR3 in DNA: TGCAGTGCTAGAGATCCGGGGTTAGCCTACGAGCAGTACTTC.

V is TRBV7-2 and J is TRBJ2-1; TRBD2 aligns across 7 bases. Germline-derived CDR1 and CDR2 are SGHTA and FQGNSA. Losses at the gene ends were 5 bases for V and 6 bases for J; bases not matched to a gene: 19. The CDR3 sequence is 18 residues long. CDR3 residues: CASSHFRGAGRLSNEQFF. For the CDR3, the DNA is TGTGCCAGCAGCCACTTCCGGGGAGCGGGGAGACTATCCAATGAGCAGTTCTTC.

This clonotype was recorded once. The chain has TRBV25-1 and TRBJ1-5; D is undetermined. Germline values: CDR1 MGHDK, CDR2 SYGVNS. This CDR3 contains 15 residues. V was trimmed by 3 bases and J by 0 bases, leaving 9 bases between them. The CDR3 sequence: CASSDSFVSNQPQHF. DNA of the CDR3: TGTGCCAGCAGTGACTCCTTTGTTAGCAATCAGCCCCAGCATTTT. Full variable domain (remainder filled in from reference TRBV25-1 and TRBJ1-5): EADIYQTPRYLVIGTGKKITLECSQTMGHDKMYWYQQDPGMELHLIHYSYGVNSTEKGDLSSESTVSRIRTEHFPLTLESARPSHTSQYLCASSDSFVSNQPQHFGDGTRLSIL.

On this clonotype: Germline is not matched at one junction end, which may reflect a read error. The chain is built from TRBV20-1 and TRBJ1-2, with a tentative D call TRBD1 (6 bases). CDR1 is DFQATT, CDR2 SNEGSKA, per germline (reference sequence). CDR3 length equals 14 residues. CDR3 coding DNA: TGCAGTGCTAGATGGACAGATTCTAATTATGGCTACACCTTC. Translated, it gives CSARWTDSNYGYTF.